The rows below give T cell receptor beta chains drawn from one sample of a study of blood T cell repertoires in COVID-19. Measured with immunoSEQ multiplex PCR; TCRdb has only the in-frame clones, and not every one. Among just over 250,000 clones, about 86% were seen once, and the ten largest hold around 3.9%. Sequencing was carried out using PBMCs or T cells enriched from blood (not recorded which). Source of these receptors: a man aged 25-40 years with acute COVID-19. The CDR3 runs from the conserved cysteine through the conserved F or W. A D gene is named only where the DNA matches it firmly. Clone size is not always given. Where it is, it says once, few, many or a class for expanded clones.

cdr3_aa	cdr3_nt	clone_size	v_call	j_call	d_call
CASSQELAANYGYTF	TGCGCCAGCAGCCAAGAATTGGCAGCTAACTATGGCTACACCTTC	NA	TRBV4-1	TRBJ1-2	NA
CASRPAVGGTGELFF	TGTGCCAGCAGACCGGCCGTAGGGGGCACCGGGGAGCTGTTTTTT	once	TRBV5-4	TRBJ2-2	NA
CASSMSDANTGELFF	TGTGCCAGTAGTATGAGCGACGCGAACACCGGGGAGCTGTTTTTT	few	TRBV19	TRBJ2-2	NA
CASSEASGAGNQPQHF	TGTGCCAGCAGTGAAGCTTCCGGCGCGGGGAATCAGCCCCAGCATTTT	NA	TRBV6-1	TRBJ1-5	NA
CASRRQGNTEAFF	TGTGCCAGCAGGCGACAGGGGAACACTGAAGCTTTCTTT	NA	TRBV14	TRBJ1-1	TRBD1
CATSGTGSEKLFF	TGTGCTACCTCCGGGACAGGGTCTGAAAAACTGTTTTTT	NA	TRBV2	TRBJ1-4	TRBD1
CATSVGGGQTQYF	TGTGCCACCAGTGTGGGCGGGGGCCAGACCCAGTACTTC	NA	TRBV24-1	TRBJ2-5	NA
CASSLTGGSFGEQFF	TGTGCCAGCAGCTTAACCGGCGGGAGTTTCGGTGAGCAGTTCTTC	NA	TRBV7-8	TRBJ2-1	TRBD2
CATSREITGLAGSRGQETQYF	TGTGCCACCAGCAGAGAGATTACGGGACTAGCGGGGAGCAGGGGGCAAGAGACCCAGTACTTC	NA	TRBV15	TRBJ2-5	TRBD2
CASSYSQGSGNTIYF	TGTGCCAGCAGTTACTCCCAGGGCTCTGGAAACACCATATATTTT	once	TRBV6-5	TRBJ1-3	NA
CASSIAGQGGRNTEAFF	TGTGCCAGTAGTATAGCGGGACAGGGGGGGAGGAACACTGAAGCTTTCTTT	NA	TRBV19	TRBJ1-1	TRBD1